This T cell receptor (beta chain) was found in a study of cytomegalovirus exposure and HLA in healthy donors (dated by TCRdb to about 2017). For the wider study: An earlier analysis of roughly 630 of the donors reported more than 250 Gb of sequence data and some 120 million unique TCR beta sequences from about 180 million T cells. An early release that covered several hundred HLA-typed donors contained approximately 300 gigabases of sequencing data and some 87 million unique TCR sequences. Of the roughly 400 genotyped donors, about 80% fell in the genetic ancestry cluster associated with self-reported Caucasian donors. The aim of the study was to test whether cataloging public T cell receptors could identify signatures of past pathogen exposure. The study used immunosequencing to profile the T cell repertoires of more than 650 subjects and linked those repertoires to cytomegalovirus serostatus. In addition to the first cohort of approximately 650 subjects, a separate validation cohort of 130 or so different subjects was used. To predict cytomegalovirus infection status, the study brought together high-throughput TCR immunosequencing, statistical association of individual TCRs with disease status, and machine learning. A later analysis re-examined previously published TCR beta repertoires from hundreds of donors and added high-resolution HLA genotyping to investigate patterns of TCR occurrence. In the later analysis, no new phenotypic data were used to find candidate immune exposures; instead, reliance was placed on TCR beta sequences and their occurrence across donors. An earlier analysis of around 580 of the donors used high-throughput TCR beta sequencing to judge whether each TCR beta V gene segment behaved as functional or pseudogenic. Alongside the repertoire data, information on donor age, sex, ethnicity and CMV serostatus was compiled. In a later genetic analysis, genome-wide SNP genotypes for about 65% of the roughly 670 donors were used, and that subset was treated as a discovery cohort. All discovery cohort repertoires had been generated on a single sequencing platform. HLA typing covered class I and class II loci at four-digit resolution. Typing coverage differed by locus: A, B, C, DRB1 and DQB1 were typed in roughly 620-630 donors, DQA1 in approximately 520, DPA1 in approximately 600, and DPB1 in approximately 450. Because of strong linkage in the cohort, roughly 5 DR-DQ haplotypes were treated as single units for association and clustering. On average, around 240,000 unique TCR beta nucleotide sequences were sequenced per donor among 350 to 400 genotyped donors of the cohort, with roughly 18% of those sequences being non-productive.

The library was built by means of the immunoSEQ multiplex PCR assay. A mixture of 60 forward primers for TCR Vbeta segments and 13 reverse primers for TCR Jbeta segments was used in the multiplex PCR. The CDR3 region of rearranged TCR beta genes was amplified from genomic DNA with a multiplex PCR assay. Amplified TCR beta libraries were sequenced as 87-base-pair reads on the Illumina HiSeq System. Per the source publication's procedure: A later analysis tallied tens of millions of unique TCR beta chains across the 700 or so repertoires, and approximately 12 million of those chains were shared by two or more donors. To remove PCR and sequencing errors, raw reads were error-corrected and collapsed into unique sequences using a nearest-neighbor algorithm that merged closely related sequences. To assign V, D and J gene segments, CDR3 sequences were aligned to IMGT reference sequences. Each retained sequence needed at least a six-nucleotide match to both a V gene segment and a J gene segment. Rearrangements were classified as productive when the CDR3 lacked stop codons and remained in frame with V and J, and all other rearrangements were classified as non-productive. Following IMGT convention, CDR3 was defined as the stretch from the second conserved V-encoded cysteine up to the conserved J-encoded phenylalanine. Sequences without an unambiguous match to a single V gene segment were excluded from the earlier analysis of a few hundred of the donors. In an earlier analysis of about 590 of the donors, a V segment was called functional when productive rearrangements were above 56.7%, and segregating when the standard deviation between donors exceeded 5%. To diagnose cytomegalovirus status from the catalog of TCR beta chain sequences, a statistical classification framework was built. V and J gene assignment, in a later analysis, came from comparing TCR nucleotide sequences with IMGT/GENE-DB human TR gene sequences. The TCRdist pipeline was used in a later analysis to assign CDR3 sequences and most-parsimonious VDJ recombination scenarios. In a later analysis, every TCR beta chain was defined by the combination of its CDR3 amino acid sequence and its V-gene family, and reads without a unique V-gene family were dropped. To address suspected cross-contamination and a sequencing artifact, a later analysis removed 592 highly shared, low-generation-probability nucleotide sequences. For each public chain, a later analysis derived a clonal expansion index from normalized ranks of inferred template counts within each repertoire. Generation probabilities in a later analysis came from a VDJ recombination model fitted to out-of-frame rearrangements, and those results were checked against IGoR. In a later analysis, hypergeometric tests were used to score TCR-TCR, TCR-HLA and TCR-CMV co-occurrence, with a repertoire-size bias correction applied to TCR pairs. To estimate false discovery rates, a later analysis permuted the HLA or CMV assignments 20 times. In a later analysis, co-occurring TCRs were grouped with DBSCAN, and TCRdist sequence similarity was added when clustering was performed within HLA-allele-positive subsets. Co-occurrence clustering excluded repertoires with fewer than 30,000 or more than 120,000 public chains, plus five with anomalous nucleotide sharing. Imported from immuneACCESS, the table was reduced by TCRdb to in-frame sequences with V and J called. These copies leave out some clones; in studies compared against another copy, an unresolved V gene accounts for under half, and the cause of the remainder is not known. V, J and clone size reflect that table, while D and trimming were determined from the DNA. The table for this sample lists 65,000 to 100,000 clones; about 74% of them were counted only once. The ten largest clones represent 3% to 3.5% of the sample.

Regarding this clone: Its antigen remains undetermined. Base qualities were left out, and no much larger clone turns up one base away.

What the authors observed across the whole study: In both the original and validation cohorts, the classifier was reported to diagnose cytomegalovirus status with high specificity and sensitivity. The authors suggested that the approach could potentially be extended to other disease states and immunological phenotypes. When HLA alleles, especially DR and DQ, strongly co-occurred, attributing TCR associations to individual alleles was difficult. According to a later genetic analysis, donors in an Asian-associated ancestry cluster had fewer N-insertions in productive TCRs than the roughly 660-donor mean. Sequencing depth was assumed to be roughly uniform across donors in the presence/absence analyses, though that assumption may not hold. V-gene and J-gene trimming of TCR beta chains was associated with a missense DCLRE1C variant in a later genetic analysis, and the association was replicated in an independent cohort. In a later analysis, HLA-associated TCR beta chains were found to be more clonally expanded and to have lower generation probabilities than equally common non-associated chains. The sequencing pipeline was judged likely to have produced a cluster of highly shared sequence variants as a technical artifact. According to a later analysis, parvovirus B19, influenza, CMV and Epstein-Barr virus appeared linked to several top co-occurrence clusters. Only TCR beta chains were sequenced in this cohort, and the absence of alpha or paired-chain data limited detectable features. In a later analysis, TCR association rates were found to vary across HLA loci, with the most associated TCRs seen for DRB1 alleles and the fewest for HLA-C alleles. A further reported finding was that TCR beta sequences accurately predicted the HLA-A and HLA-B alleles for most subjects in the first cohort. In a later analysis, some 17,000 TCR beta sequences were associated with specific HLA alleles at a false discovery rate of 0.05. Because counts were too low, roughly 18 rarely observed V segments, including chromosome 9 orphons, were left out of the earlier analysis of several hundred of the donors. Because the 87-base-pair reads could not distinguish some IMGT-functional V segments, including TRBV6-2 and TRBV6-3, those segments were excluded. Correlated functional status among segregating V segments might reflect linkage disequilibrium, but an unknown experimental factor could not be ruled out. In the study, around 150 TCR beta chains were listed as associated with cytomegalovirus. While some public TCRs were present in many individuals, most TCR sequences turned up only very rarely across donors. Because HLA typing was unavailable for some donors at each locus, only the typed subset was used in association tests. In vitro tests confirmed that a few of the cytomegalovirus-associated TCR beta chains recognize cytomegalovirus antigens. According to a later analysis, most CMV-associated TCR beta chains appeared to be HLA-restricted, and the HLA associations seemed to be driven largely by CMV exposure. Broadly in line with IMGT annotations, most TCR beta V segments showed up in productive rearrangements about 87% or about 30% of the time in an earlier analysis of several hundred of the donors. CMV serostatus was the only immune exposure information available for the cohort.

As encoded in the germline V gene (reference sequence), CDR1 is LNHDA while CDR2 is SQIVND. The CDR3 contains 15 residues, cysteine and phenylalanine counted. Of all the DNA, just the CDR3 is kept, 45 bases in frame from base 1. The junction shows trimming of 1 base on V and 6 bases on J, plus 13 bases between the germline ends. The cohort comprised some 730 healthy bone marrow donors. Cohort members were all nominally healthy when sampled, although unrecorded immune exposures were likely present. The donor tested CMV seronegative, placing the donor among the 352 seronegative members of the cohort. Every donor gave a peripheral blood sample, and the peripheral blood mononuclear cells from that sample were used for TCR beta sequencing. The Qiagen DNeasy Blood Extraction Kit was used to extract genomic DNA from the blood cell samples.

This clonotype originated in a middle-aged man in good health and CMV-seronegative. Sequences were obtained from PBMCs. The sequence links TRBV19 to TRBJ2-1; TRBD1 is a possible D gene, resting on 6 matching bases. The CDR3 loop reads CASSIGQGSFNEQFF. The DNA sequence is TGTGCCAGTAGTATAGGGCAGGGGTCATTCAATGAGCAGTTCTTC.